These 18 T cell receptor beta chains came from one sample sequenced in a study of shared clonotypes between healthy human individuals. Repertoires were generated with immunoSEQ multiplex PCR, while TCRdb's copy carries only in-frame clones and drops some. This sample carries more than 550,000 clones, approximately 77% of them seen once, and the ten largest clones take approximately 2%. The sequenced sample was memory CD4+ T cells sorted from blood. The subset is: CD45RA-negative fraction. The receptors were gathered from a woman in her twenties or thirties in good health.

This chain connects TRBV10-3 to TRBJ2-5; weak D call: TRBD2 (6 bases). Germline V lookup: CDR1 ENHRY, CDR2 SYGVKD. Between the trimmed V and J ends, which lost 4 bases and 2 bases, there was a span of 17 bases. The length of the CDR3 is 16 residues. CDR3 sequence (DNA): TGTGCCATCAGTGGAGTGAGGGAGGATGGACAAGAGACCCAGTACTTC. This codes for CAISGVREDGQETQYF.

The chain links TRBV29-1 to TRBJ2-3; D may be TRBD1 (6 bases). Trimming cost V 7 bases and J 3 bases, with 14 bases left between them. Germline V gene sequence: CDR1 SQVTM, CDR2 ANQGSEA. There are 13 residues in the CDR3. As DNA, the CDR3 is TGCAGCGCCTGGGGGCCGGGGACAGATACGCAGTATTTT. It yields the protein CSAWGPGTDTQYF.

The CDR3 DNA is TGTGCCAGCAATTATAAACGGGGTTTTGAGCAGTTCTTC. This encodes CASNYKRGFEQFF. The rearrangement links TRBV28 to TRBJ2-1; D may be TRBD2 (5 bases). CDR3 length equals 13 residues. The germline CDR1 and CDR2 sequences are MDHEN and SYDVKM. Between the trimmed V and J ends, which lost 7 bases and 9 bases, there was a span of 16 bases.

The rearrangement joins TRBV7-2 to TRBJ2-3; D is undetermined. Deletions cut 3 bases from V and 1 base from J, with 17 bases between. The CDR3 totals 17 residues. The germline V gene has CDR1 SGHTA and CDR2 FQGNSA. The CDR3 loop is CASSFRGRALRTDTQYF. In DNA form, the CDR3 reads TGTGCCAGCAGCTTTCGCGGCCGAGCCTTGCGCACAGATACGCAGTATTTT.

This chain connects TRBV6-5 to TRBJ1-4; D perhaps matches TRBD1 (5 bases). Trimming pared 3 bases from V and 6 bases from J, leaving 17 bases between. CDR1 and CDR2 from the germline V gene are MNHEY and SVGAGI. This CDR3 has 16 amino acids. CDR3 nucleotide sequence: TGTGCCAGCAGTTATACCGGGACGCTGGGGGATGAAAAACTGTTTTTT. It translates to CASSYTGTLGDEKLFF.

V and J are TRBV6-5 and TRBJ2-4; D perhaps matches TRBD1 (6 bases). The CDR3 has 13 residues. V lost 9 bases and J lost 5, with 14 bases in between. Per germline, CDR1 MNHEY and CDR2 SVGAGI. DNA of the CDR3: TGTGCCAGTGGGGCAGGGGCGGAAAACATTCAGTACTTC. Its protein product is CASGAGAENIQYF.

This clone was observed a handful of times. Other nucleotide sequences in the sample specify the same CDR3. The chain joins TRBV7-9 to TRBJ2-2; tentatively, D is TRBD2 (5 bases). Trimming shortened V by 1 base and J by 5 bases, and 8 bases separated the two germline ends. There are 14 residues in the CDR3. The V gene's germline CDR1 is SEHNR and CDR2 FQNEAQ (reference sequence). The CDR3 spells CASSLGEGTGELFF. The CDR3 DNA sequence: TGTGCCAGCAGCTTAGGAGAGGGAACCGGGGAGCTGTTTTTT. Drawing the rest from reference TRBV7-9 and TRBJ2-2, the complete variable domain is DTGVSQNPRHKITKRGQNVTFRCDPISEHNRLYWYRQTLGQGPEFLTYFQNEAQLEKSRLLSDRFSAERPKGSFSTLEIQRTEQGDSAMYLCASSLGEGTGELFFGEGSRLTVL.

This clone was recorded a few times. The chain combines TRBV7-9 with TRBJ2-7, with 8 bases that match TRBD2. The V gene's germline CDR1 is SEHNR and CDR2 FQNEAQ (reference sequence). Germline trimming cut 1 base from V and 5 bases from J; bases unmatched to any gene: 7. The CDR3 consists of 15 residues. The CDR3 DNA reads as TGTGCCAGCAGCTTAGGAGGGACTAGTCTTAACGAGCAGTACTTC. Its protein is CASSLGGTSLNEQYF.

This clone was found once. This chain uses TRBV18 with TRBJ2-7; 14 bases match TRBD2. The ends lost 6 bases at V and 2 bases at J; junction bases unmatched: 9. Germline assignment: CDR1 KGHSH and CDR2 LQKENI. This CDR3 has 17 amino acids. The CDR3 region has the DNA TGTGCCAGCTCGACCCGATCGGGACTAGCGGGAGCCTACGAGCAGTACTTC. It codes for CASSTRSGLAGAYEQYF.

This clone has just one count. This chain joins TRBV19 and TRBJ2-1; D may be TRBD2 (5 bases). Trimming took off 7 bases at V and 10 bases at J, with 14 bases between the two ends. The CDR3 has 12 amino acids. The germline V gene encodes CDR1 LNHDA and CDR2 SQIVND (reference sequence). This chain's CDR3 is CASMLEGGEQFF. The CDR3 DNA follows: TGTGCCAGTATGCTAGAAGGAGGCGAGCAGTTCTTC.

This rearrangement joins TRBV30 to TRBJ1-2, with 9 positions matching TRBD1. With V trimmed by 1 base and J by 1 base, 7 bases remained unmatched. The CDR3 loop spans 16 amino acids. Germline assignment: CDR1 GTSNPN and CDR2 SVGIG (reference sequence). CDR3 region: CAWSDIGTGINYGYTF. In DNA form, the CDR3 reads TGTGCCTGGAGTGATATTGGGACAGGGATTAACTATGGCTACACCTTC.

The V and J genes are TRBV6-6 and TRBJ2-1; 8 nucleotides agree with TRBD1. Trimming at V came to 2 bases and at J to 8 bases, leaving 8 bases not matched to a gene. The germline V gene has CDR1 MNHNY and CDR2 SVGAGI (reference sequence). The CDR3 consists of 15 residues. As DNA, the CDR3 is TGTGCCAGCAGTTACCACCAGGGGGCGGCGGATGAGCAGTTCTTC. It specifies CASSYHQGAADEQFF.

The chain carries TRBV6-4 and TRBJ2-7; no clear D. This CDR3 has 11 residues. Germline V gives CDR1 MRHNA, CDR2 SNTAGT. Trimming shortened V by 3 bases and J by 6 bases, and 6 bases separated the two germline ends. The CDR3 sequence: CASSEGSEQYF. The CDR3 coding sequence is TGTGCCAGCAGTGAGGGAAGCGAGCAGTACTTC.

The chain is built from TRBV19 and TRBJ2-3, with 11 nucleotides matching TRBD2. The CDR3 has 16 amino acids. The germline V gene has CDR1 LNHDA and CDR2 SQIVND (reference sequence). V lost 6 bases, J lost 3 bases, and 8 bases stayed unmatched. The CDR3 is CASRSLAGGGTDTQYF. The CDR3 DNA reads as TGTGCCAGTAGGTCGCTAGCGGGAGGTGGAACAGATACGCAGTATTTT.

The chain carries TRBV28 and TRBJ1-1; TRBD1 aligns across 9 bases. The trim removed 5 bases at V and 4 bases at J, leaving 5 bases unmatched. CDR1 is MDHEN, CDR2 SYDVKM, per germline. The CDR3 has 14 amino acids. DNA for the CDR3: TGTGCCAGCAGTACCCTGACAGGGGGCACTGAAGCTTTCTTT. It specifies CASSTLTGGTEAFF.

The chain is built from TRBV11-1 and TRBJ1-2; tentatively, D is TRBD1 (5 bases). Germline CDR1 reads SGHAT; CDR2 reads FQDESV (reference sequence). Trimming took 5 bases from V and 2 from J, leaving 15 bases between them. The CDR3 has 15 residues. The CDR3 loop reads CASSPIDSTNYGYTF. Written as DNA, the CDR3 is TGTGCCAGCAGCCCAATTGACAGCACAAACTATGGCTACACCTTC.

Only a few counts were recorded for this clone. The CDR3 reads CAISDLRGWRDEQYF. The CDR3 DNA sequence: TGTGCCATCAGTGATCTGCGCGGCTGGCGAGACGAGCAGTACTTC. The chain joins TRBV10-3 to TRBJ2-7, with D unclear. This CDR3 has 15 amino acids. Germline CDR1 is ENHRY and CDR2 is SYGVKD. Trimming left V 3 bases short and J 5 bases short, with 17 bases between.

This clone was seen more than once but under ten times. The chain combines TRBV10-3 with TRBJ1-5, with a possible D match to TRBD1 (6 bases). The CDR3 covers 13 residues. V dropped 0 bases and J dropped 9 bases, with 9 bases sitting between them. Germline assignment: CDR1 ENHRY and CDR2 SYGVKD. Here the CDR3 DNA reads TGTGCCATCAGTGAGTCTCAGGGGTTGCCCCAGCATTTT. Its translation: CAISESQGLPQHF.